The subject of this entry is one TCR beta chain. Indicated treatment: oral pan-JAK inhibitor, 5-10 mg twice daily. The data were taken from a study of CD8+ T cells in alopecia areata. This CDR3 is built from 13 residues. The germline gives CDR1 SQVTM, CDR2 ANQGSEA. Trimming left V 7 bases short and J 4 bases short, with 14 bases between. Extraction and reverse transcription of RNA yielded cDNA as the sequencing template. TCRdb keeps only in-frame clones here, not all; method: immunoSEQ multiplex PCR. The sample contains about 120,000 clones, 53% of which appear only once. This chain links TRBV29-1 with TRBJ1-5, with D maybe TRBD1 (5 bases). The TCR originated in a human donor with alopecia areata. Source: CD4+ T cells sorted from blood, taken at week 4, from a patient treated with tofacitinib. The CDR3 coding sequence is TGCAGCGCTGGAGACAGCGGGAATCAGCCCCAGCATTTT. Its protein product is CSAGDSGNQPQHF.